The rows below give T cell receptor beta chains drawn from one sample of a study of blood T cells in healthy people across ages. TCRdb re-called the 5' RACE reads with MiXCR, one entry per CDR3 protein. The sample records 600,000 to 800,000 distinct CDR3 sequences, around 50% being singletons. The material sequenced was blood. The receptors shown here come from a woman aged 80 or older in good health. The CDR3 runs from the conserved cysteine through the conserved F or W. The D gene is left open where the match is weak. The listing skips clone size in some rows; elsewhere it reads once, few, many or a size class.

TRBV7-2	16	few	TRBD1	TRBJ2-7	CASSSLKGQGAYEQYF	TGTGCCAGCAGCTCGTTAAAGGGGCAGGGGGCCTACGAGCAGTACTTC
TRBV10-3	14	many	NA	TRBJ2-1	CATNAQGFYDEQFF	TGTGCCACCAACGCGCAGGGTTTTTACGATGAGCAGTTCTTC
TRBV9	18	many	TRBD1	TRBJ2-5	CASSVGGTGGANLETQYF	TGTGCCAGCAGCGTAGGGGGGACAGGGGGCGCAAATTTAGAGACCCAGTACTTC
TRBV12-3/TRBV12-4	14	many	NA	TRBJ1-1	CASGGNLRNTEAFF	TGTGCCAGCGGAGGGAATCTGAGAAACACTGAAGCTTTCTTT
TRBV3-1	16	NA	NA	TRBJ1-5	CASSQDGGRGNQPQHF	TGTGCCAGCAGCCAAGATGGGGGAAGGGGCAATCAGCCCCAGCATTTT
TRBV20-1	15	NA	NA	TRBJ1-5	CSARPDLGGGQPQHF	TGCAGTGCTAGACCTGACCTCGGGGGGGGTCAGCCCCAGCATTTT
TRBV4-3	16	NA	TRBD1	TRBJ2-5	CASSQDVAGGWETQYF	TGCGCCAGCAGCCAAGATGTGGCAGGGGGCTGGGAGACCCAGTACTTC
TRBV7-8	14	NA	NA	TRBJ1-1	CASSSRTMNTEAFF	TGTGCCAGTAGCTCCAGGACGATGAACACTGAAGCTTTCTTT
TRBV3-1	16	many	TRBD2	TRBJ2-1	CASSQERGLATNEQFF	TGTGCCAGCAGCCAAGAGAGGGGACTAGCGACCAATGAGCAGTTCTTC
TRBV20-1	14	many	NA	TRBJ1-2	CSATHRSVFYGYTF	TGCAGTGCTACCCACAGGAGCGTTTTTTACGGCTACACCTTC
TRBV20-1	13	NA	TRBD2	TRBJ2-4	CSARDPAGDIQYF	TGCAGTGCTAGAGATCCGGCGGGGGACATTCAGTACTTC
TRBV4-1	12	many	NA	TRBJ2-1	CASSQGSDEQFF	TGCGCCAGCAGCCAAGGTAGCGATGAGCAGTTCTTC
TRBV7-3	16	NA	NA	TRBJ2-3	CASSFTGEFPLNTQYF	TGTGCCAGCAGCTTTACTGGGGAGTTCCCACTTAATACGCAGTATTTT
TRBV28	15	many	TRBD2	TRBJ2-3	CATLDGGISTDTQYF	TGTGCCACCCTAGACGGGGGGATAAGCACAGATACGCAGTATTTT